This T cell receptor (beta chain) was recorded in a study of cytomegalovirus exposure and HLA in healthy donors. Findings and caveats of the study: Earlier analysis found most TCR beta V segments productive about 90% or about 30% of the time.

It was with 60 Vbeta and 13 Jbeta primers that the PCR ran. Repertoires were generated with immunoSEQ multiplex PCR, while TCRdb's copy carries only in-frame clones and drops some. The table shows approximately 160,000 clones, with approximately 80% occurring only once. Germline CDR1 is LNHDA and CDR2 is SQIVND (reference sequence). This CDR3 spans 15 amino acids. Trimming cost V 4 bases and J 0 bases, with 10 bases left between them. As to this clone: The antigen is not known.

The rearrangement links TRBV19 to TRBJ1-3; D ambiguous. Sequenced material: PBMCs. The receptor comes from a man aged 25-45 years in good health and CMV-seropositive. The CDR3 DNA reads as TGTGCCAGTAGTACCGGACGGGACTCTGGAAACACCATATATTTT. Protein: CASSTGRDSGNTIYF.